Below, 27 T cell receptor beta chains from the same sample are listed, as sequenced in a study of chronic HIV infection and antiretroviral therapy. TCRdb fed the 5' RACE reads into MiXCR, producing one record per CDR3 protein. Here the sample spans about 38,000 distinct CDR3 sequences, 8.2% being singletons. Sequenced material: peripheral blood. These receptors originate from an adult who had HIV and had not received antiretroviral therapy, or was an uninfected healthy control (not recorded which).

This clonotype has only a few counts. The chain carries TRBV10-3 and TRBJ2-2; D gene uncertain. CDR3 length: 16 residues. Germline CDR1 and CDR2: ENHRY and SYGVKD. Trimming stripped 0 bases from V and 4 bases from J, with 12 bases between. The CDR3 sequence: CAISESTKGFTGELFF. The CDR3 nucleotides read TGTGCCATCAGTGAGTCGACAAAAGGATTCACCGGGGAGCTGTTTTTT.

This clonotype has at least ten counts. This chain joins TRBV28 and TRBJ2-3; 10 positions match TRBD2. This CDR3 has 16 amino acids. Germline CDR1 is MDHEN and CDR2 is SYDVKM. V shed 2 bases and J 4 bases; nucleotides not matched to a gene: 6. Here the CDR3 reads CASSLLAGDWADTQYF. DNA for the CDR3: TGTGCCAGCAGTTTACTAGCGGGAGATTGGGCAGATACGCAGTATTTT. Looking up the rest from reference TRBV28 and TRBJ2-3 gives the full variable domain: DVKVTQSSRYLVKRTGEKVFLECVQDMDHENMFWYRQDPGLGLRLIYFSYDVKMKEKGDIPEGYSVSREKKERFSLILESASTNQTSMYLCASSLLAGDWADTQYFGPGTRLTVL.

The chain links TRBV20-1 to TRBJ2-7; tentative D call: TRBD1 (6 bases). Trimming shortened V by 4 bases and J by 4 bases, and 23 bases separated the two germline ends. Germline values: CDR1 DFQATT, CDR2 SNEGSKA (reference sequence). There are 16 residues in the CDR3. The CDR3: CSAKGEQGMQKYEQYF. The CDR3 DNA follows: TGCAGTGCTAAGGGAGAACAGGGAATGCAGAAATACGAGCAGTACTTC.

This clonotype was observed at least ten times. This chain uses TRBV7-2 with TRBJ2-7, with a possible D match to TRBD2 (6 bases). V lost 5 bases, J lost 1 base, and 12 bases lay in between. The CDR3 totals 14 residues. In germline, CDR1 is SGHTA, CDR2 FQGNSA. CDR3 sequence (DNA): TGTGCCAGCAGCCTCGGGAGTTGGTCCTACGAGCAGTACTTC. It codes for CASSLGSWSYEQYF.

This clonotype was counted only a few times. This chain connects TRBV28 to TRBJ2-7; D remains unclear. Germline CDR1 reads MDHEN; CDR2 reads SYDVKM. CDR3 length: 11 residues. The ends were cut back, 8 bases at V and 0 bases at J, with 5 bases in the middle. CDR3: CASGSSYEQYF. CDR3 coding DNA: TGTGCCAGCGGCAGCTCCTACGAGCAGTACTTC. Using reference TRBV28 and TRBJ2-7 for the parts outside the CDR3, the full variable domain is DVKVTQSSRYLVKRTGEKVFLECVQDMDHENMFWYRQDPGLGLRLIYFSYDVKMKEKGDIPEGYSVSREKKERFSLILESASTNQTSMYLCASGSSYEQYFGPGTRLTVT.

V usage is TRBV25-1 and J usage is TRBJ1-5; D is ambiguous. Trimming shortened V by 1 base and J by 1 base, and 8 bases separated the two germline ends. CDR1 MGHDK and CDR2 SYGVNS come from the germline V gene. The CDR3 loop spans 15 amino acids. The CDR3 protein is CASSESGVSNQPQHF. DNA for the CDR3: TGTGCCAGCAGTGAATCCGGGGTGAGCAATCAGCCCCAGCATTTT. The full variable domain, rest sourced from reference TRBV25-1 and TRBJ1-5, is EADIYQTPRYLVIGTGKKITLECSQTMGHDKMYWYQQDPGMELHLIHYSYGVNSTEKGDLSSESTVSRIRTEHFPLTLESARPSHTSQYLCASSESGVSNQPQHFGDGTRLSIL.

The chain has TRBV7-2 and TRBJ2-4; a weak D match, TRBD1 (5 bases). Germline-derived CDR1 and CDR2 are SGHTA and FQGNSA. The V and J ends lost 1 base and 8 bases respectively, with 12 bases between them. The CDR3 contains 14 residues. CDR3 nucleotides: TGTGCCAGCAGCTTAGGTTCAGGGAAGGACATTCAGTACTTC. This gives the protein CASSLGSGKDIQYF.

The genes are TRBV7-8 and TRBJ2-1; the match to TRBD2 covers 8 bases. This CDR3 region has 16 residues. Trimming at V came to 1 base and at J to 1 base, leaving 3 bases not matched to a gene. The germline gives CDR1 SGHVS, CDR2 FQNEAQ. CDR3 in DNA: TGTGCCAGCAGCTTAGACGCGGGAGGATCCTACAATGAGCAGTTCTTC. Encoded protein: CASSLDAGGSYNEQFF.

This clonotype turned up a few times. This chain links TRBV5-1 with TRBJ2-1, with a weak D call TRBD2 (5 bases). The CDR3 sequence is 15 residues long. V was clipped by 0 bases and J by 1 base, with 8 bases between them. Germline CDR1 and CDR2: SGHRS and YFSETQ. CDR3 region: CASSLAGLSYNEQFF. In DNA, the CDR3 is TGCGCCAGCAGCTTGGCGGGGTTATCCTACAATGAGCAGTTCTTC.

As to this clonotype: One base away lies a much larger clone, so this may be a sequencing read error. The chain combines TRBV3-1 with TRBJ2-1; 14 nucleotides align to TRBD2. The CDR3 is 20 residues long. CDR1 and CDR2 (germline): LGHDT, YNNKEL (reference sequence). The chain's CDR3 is CAISQGPGLAGVTSYNEQFF. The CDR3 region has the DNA TGTGCCATCAGCCAAGGCCCGGGACTAGCGGGAGTGACATCCTACAATGAGCAGTTCTTC.

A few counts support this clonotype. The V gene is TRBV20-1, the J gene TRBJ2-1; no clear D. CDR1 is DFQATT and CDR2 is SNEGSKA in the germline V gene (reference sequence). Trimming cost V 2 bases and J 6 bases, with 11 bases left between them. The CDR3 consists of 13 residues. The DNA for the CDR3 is TGCAGTGCTAGACCCCCTGGACCCAATGAGCAGTTCTTC. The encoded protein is CSARPPGPNEQFF.

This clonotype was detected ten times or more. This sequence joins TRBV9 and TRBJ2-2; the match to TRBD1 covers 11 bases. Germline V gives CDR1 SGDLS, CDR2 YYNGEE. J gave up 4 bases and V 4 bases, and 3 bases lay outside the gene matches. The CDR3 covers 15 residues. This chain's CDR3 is CASSIGTGGTGELFF. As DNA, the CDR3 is TGTGCCAGCAGCATCGGGACAGGGGGCACCGGGGAGCTGTTTTTT.

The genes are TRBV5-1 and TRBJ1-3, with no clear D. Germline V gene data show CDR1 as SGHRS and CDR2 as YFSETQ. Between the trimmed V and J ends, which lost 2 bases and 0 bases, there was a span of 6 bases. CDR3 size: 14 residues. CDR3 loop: CASSLTNSGNTIYF. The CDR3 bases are TGCGCCAGCAGCTTAACCAACTCTGGAAACACCATATATTTT.

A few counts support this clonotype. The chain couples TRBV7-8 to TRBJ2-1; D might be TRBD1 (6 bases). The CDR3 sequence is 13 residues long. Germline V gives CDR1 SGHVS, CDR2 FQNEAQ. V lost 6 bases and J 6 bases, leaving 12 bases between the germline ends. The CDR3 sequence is CASSPDRSNEQFF. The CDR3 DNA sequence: TGTGCCAGCAGTCCTGACAGGTCCAATGAGCAGTTCTTC.

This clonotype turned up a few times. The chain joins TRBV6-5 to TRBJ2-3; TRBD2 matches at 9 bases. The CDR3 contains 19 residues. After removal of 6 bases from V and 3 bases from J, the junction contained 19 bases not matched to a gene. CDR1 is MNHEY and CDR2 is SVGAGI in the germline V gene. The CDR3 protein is CASSLTLSGLAWGTDTQYF. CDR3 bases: TGTGCCAGCAGCCTGACCTTATCGGGACTAGCATGGGGGACAGATACGCAGTATTTT.

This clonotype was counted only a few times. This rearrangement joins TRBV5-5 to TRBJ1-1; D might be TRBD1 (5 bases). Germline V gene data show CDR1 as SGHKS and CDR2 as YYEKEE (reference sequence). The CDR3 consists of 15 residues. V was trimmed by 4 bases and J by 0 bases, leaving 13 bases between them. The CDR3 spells CASSLSGTMNTEAFF. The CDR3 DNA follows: TGTGCCAGCAGCCTGTCCGGGACGATGAACACTGAAGCTTTCTTT.

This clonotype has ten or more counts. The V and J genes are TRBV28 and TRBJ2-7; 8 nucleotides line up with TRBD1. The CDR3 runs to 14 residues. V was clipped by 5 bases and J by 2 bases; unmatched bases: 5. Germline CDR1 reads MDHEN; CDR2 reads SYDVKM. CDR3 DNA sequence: TGTGCCAGCAGTAAGGGACAGGCCCCCTACGAGCAGTACTTC. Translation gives CASSKGQAPYEQYF.

The CDR3 here is CASSPFGSTDTQYF. The CDR3 DNA follows: TGTGCCAGCAGCCCATTTGGGTCCACAGATACGCAGTATTTT. The rearrangement uses TRBV7-2 and TRBJ2-3, with D unresolved. V was clipped by 5 bases and J by 2 bases, with 11 bases between them. Looked up from germline, CDR1 is SGHTA and CDR2 is FQGNSA. The CDR3 covers 14 residues.

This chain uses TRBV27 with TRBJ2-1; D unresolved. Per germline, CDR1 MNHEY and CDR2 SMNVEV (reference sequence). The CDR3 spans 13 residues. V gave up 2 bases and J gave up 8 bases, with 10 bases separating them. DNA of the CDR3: TGTGCCAGCAGTTTAAAGGCCGGCGATGAGCAGTTCTTC. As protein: CASSLKAGDEQFF.

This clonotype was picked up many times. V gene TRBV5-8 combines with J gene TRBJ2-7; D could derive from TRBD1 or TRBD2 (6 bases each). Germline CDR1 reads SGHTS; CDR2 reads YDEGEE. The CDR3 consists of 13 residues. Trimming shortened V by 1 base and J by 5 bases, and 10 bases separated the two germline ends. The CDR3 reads CASSLRRGDEQYF. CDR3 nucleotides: TGTGCCAGCAGCTTGCGGAGGGGGGACGAGCAGTACTTC.

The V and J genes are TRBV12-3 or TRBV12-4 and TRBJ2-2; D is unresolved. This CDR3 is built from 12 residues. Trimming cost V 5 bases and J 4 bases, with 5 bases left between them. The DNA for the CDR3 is TGTGCCAGCAGTCGAAGCACCGGGGAGCTGTTTTTT. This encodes CASSRSTGELFF.

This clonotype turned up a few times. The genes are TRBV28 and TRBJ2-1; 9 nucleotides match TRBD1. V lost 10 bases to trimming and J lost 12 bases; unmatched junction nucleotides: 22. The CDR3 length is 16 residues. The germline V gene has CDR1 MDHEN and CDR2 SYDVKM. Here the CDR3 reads CATWDRASGRDASQFF. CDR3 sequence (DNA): TGTGCCACCTGGGACAGGGCCTCAGGACGCGACGCTTCGCAGTTCTTC.

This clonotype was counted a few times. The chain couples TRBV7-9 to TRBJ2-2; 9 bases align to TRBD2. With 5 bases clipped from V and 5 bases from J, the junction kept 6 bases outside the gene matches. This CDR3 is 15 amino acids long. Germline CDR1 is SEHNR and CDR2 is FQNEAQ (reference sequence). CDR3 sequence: CASSPRLAGTGELFF. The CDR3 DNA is TGTGCCAGCAGCCCCCGTCTAGCGGGGACCGGGGAGCTGTTTTTT.

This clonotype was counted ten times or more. CDR3: CASSLAGNTHNEQFF. The CDR3 DNA reads as TGTGCCAGCAGCTTAGCGGGGAATACCCACAATGAGCAGTTCTTC. The genes are TRBV7-2 and TRBJ2-1; D not certain. The CDR3 is 15 residues long. CDR1 is SGHTA, CDR2 FQGNSA, per germline. V lost 0 bases to trimming and J lost 5 bases, with 11 bases between them.

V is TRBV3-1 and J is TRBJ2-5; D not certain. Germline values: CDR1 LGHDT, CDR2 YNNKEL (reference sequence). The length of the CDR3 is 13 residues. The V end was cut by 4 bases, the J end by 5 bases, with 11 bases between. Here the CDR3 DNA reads TGTGCCAGCAGCCTATCTGACTCGGAGACCCAGTACTTC. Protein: CASSLSDSETQYF.

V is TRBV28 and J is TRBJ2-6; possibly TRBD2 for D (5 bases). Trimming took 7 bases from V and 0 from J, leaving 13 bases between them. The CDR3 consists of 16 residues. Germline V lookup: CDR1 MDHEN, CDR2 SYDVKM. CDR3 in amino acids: CASMRAHYSGANVLTF. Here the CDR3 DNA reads TGTGCCAGCATGCGGGCCCACTACTCTGGGGCCAACGTCCTGACTTTC. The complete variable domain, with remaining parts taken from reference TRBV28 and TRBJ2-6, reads DVKVTQSSRYLVKRTGEKVFLECVQDMDHENMFWYRQDPGLGLRLIYFSYDVKMKEKGDIPEGYSVSREKKERFSLILESASTNQTSMYLCASMRAHYSGANVLTFGAGSRLTVL.

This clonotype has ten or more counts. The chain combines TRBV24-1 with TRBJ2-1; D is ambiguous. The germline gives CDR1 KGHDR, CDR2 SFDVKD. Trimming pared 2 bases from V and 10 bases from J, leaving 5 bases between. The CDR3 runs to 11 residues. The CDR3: CATSDSEEQFF. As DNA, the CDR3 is TGTGCCACCAGTGATTCCGAAGAGCAGTTCTTC.